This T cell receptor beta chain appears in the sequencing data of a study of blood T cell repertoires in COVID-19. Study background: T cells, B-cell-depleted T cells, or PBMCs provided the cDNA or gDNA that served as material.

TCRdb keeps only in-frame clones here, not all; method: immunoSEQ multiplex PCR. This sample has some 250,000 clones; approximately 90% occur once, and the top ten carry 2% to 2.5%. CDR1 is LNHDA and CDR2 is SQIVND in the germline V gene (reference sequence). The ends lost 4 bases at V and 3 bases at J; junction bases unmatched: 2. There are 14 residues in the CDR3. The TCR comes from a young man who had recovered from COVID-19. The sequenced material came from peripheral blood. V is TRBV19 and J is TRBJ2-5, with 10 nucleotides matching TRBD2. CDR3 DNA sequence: TGTGCCAGTAGTAAGCGGGGGGGCGAAGAGACCCAGTACTTC. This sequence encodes CASSKRGGEETQYF. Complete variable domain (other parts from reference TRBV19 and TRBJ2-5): DGGITQSPKYLFRKEGQNVTLSCEQNLNHDAMYWYRQDPGQGLRLIYYSQIVNDFQKGDIAEGYSVSREKKESFPLTVTSAQKNPTAFYLCASSKRGGEETQYFGPGTRLLVL.